This T cell receptor beta chain was identified during a study of blood T cell repertoires in COVID-19. As for the study in general: The samples span acute and convalescent COVID-19 from the United States, Italy and Spain. The analysed material was cDNA or gDNA that came from T cells, B-cell-depleted T cells, or PBMCs.

Trimming removed 6 bases from V and 1 base from J, with 11 bases in between. The V gene's germline CDR1 is SGHTA and CDR2 FQGNSA. This CDR3 spans 14 amino acids. Source study methods: Scientists estimated how many nucleated cells there were by amplifying reference gene primers. Libraries were prepared by immunoSEQ multiplex PCR; TCRdb keeps only in-frame clonotypes and omits some of them. That table furnishes V, J and clone size, whereas the DNA furnished D and trimming. Of roughly 200,000 clones in the sample, about 80% were seen once. Sample: peripheral blood. The clonotype was recovered from a woman between 50 and 59 years old with active or convalescent COVID-19. V is TRBV7-2 and J is TRBJ2-3; D is ambiguous. In DNA, the CDR3 is TGTGCCAGCAGTAGCAACCTGGGCACAGATACGCAGTATTTT. It yields the protein CASSSNLGTDTQYF.